One TCR beta chain is described in this entry. Its antigen has not been determined. The sample holds no much larger clone one base away, and base qualities are not on file. The data derive from a study of sequential checkpoint blockade in melanoma (dated by TCRdb to the late 2010s). For the wider study: In a 1:1 randomization, patients received either first-line nivolumab then ipilimumab (arm A) or ipilimumab then nivolumab (arm B). Maintenance nivolumab came after both trial sequences. The investigation overall reported the following: Larger, independent patient cohorts are needed to validate the response-prediction model that combines TCR metrics and mutation burden.

The immunoSEQ Assay was used to immunosequence TCRbeta CDR3 regions from genomic DNA. Prior to high-throughput sequencing, genomic DNA was amplified by bias-controlled multiplex PCR. As for the original processing: To quantify the absolute abundance of each unique TCRbeta CDR3 region, the sequences were collapsed and filtered. Clonality, defined as 1 minus Pielou's evenness, was calculated using only productive rearrangements. A previously published method was used to identify clones with significantly greater frequencies in on-treatment samples than in baseline samples. TCRdb provides this immuneACCESS table in a form limited to in-frame rearrangements. Some clones are lacking; in checked studies, under half of them reflect an unresolved V gene, and why the rest are absent is not known. From that table come the V and J calls and clone size; the DNA was used to work out D and trimming. Within this sample are tens of thousands of clones, with around 70% of them counted one time only. The ten top clones hold about a fifth of the sample.

CDR1 and CDR2, looked up from the germline V gene (reference sequence), are SEHNR and FQNEAQ. Measured from the cysteine to the phenylalanine, the CDR3 is 14 residues long. CDR3 DNA is the only sequence kept; it has 42 bases, read in frame from the first base. V is pruned by 4 bases and J by 1 base, leaving 1 base of the junction without a gene match. The treatment or condition label, read with the paper, signifies: randomized to nivolumab then ipilimumab (arm A) or the reverse (arm B). None of the trial patients had been given prior DNA-damaging chemotherapy. Thawed PBMCs were sorted on a FACS Aria II flow cytometer to isolate live CD3+CD8+ cells negative for CD19 and CD56. CheckMate 064, a randomized, open-label phase II trial of sequential checkpoint blockade, was the source of the samples, all of which came from patients with melanoma. Peripheral blood mononuclear cells were obtained through leukapheresis, purified using Ficoll-Paque, and frozen in human serum containing roughly 9.8% DMSO. Immediately after sorting, the purity of the sorted blood CD3+CD8+ cells was confirmed to be >95%, and DNA was then extracted.

This specimen was CD8+ T cells sorted from blood (inferred from file names), taken from a patient given nivolumab and ipilimumab in sequence. This receptor was identified in a human donor with melanoma. The sequence links TRBV7-9 to TRBJ1-2, and 9 junctional nucleotides match TRBD1. CDR3 region: CASSSGQGNYGYTF. The nucleotides read TGTGCCAGCAGCTCGGGACAGGGTAACTATGGCTACACCTTC.